The rows below give T cell receptor beta chains drawn from one sample of a study of blood T cell repertoires in COVID-19. Only in-frame clones appear in the TCRdb table, and some are missing; sequencing was by immunoSEQ multiplex PCR. Of 250,000 to 300,000 clones detected, over 75% appear once; the ten largest clones hold around 10%. The sequenced sample was peripheral blood. The origin of the receptors is a woman between 65 and 79 years old with acute or convalescent COVID-19. Each CDR3 is given with its conserved first and last residue. D genes are given only for firm matches. Some rows mark clone size as missing; the rest say once, few, many or name a class of expanded clone.

TRBV5-1	NA	NA	TRBJ1-5	TGCGCCAGCAGCTTGGGGTTCGGAGGGGATGGGCCCCAGCATTTT	CASSLGFGGDGPQHF
TRBV27	NA	NA	TRBJ2-7	TGTGCCAGCAGTTTAAGAGACTTCTCCGAGCAGTACTTC	CASSLRDFSEQYF
TRBV5-6	NA	NA	TRBJ1-3	TGTGCCAGCAGCTTGGGGTCGGGTTCCTCTGGAAACACCATATATTTT	CASSLGSGSSGNTIYF
TRBV27	NA	NA	TRBJ1-1	TGTGCCAGCAGTTTAGGGCGCGACACTGAAGCTTTCTTT	CASSLGRDTEAFF
TRBV19	few	NA	TRBJ1-2	TGTGCCAGTAGTAGCCGATACTCCTCGAATGGCTACACCTTC	CASSSRYSSNGYTF
TRBV11-2	NA	NA	TRBJ2-7	TGTGCCAGCAGCACAGACAGACACGAGCAGTACTTC	CASSTDRHEQYF
TRBV20-1	NA	NA	TRBJ1-2	TGCAGTGCTAAAACAGGGATCGGCTACACCTTC	CSAKTGIGYTF
TRBV6-6	NA	NA	TRBJ2-7	TGTGCCAGCACCCCAGCCCGGGGTTCGGGGACCTACGAGCAGTACTTC	CASTPARGSGTYEQYF
TRBV3-1/TRBV3-2	NA	TRBD1	TRBJ2-1	TGTGCCAGCAGCCAGGGACAGCGTAGCTCCTACAATGAGCAGTTCTTC	CASSQGQRSSYNEQFF
TRBV27	NA	TRBD1	TRBJ1-1	TGTGCCAGCAGCCGTGGACAGGCTCGGACTGAAGCTTTCTTT	CASSRGQARTEAFF
TRBV7-3	NA	TRBD2	TRBJ2-3	TGTGCCAGCAGCTCAGGGACTAGCGCAGATACGCAGTATTTT	CASSSGTSADTQYF
TRBV7-9	NA	NA	TRBJ2-3	TGTGCCAGCAGCTCCAAGTTCGAGCCAGATACGCAGTATTTT	CASSSKFEPDTQYF
TRBV29-1	NA	NA	TRBJ2-5	TGCAGCGCAGAGGGGGGGGCGCTTGCCCAGTACTTC	CSAEGGALAQYF
TRBV6-5	NA	NA	TRBJ1-1	TGTGCCAGCAGTTGGGGACAACTGAACACTGAAGCTTTCTTT	CASSWGQLNTEAFF
TRBV7-5	NA	NA	TRBJ1-1	TGTGCCAGAAGCTTAGAGGGGGTAATGTATAGGGGACCAACTGAAGCTTTCTTT	CARSLEGVMYRGPTEAFF
TRBV5-6	NA	TRBD1	TRBJ1-2	TGTGCCAGCAGCCCGACTGACAGGGTAGCGGACTATGGCTACACCTTC	CASSPTDRVADYGYTF
TRBV12-3/TRBV12-4	NA	NA	TRBJ1-3	TGTGCCAGCAGTCCAGGAGGTACCATATATTTT	CASSPGGTIYF
TRBV6-5	NA	NA	TRBJ2-2	TGTGCCAGCAGTTACAGAGCCTACAACACCGGGGAGCTGTTTTTT	CASSYRAYNTGELFF
TRBV30	NA	NA	TRBJ2-2	TGTGCCTGGAGCTCTTGGACGGGGGAGGAGCTGTTTTTT	CAWSSWTGEELFF
TRBV6-1	NA	NA	TRBJ1-1	TGTGCCAGCAGTGAACCCATAAGAACGGCTGAAGCTTTCTTT	CASSEPIRTAEAFF
TRBV7-6	NA	NA	TRBJ2-2	TGTGCCAGCAGCTTATCCGCGAGCGGGGAGCTGTTTTTT	CASSLSASGELFF
TRBV12-5	NA	NA	TRBJ1-2	TGTGCTAGTGACCTAAACTATGGCTACACCTTC	CASDLNYGYTF